This TCR beta chain was sequenced during a study of shared clonotypes between healthy human individuals. The CDR3 covers 15 residues. With V trimmed by 5 bases and J by 2 bases, 3 bases remained unmatched. Germline V gene lookup returns CDR1 SGHTA and CDR2 FQGTGA. Sequencing was performed with immunoSEQ multiplex PCR; in TCRdb, only in-frame clones are kept and a portion is missing. The sample lists 400,000 to 600,000 clones, 95% to 97% occurring once. The receptor's source is a woman in her twenties or thirties in good health. The specimen was naive CD4+ T cells sorted from blood. As for subset: CD45RA+ positively selected. This chain links TRBV7-3 with TRBJ2-1; 10 nucleotides line up with TRBD2. For the CDR3, the DNA is TGTGCCAGCAGCGGGGGACTAGCGCCCTACAATGAGCAGTTCTTC. Translation gives CASSGGLAPYNEQFF.